This is a list of T cell receptor beta chains from one sample in a study of human T cells and chemical hapten exposure. Using its own MiXCR run on the RACE reads, TCRdb lists one record per CDR3 protein. This sample has tens of thousands of distinct CDR3 sequences; about 7% occur once, and the top ten carry roughly 1.7%. Sequenced here: whole blood, sampled in connection with sensitization to the hapten diphenylcyclopropenone (DPC). Every receptor here comes from a woman aged 25 to 45 with alopecia areata. Some clones in this sample may be carry-over from other donors' samples. Each CDR3 is given with its conserved first and last residue. A D gene is named only where the DNA matches it firmly. Clone sizes are given selectively: once, few, many, or a class where the clone is expanded.

v_call	d_call	j_call	clone_size	cdr3_aa	cdr3_nt
TRBV7-9	NA	TRBJ1-1	NA	CASSLRENTEAFF	TGTGCCAGCAGCCTCCGGGAGAACACTGAAGCTTTCTTT
TRBV27	NA	TRBJ2-3	many	CASSLFGGAPTDTQYF	TGTGCCAGCAGTTTATTTGGGGGGGCGCCCACAGATACGCAGTATTTT
TRBV29-1	TRBD1	TRBJ1-1	many	CSVATGGLNTEAFF	TGCAGCGTTGCAACAGGGGGCTTGAACACTGAAGCTTTCTTT
TRBV12-5	NA	TRBJ1-2	few	CASGLDDSITHGYTF	TGTGCTAGTGGTTTGGACGACAGTATTACGCATGGCTACACCTTC
TRBV5-6	NA	TRBJ2-5	many	CASSSYQGGQSPHF	TGTGCCAGCAGCTCCTACCAAGGGGGGCAGAGTCCGCACTTC
TRBV10-3	NA	TRBJ2-1	many	CAISEEDRYNEQFF	TGTGCCATCAGTGAGGAAGACAGATACAATGAGCAGTTCTTC
TRBV25-1	NA	TRBJ1-4	many	CASAFGGGREKLFF	TGTGCCAGCGCGTTTGGGGGGGGGAGAGAAAAACTGTTTTTT
TRBV7-9	NA	TRBJ1-3	many	CASSLGRRGSGNTIYF	TGTGCCAGCAGCCTCGGCCGTAGAGGGAGCGGAAACACCATATATTTT
TRBV6-2/TRBV6-3	NA	TRBJ2-7	many	CASSKGRGLTTYEQYF	TGTGCCAGCAGTAAAGGACGGGGGCTGACCACCTACGAGCAGTACTTC
TRBV5-1	NA	TRBJ2-2	few	CASSSEGASTGELFF	TGCGCCAGCAGCTCCGAGGGTGCGAGCACCGGGGAGCTGTTTTTT
TRBV6-1	NA	TRBJ1-5	NA	CASSADKVGQPQHF	TGTGCCAGCAGTGCTGACAAGGTTGGGCAGCCCCAGCATTTT
TRBV19	NA	TRBJ1-6	few	CASRIKGSPLHF	TGTGCCAGTAGAATCAAGGGATCACCCCTCCACTTT
TRBV21-1	NA	TRBJ1-4	many	CASSKGRGSATNEKLFF	TGTGCCAGCAGCAAAGGGAGGGGGTCCGCAACTAATGAAAAACTGTTTTTT
TRBV6-2/TRBV6-3	NA	TRBJ2-3	many	CASRQTDWSPENRTQYF	TGTGCCAGCAGACAGACCGACTGGTCCCCTGAAAACCGTACGCAGTATTTT
TRBV12-3/TRBV12-4	NA	TRBJ2-5	many	CASSLREGAQETQYF	TGTGCCAGCAGTTTAAGGGAGGGGGCCCAAGAGACCCAGTACTTC
TRBV5-6	TRBD1	TRBJ1-1	many	CASRRGRAGTEAFF	TGTGCCAGCAGAAGGGGGCGGGCCGGCACTGAAGCTTTCTTT
TRBV7-7	NA	TRBJ2-1	many	CASSQRTDNEQFF	TGTGCCAGCAGCCAAAGAACCGACAATGAGCAGTTCTTC
TRBV29-1	TRBD2	TRBJ2-7	few	CSARSWGGSYEQYF	TGCAGCGCCCGATCATGGGGGGGGTCGTACGAGCAGTACTTC
TRBV12-3/TRBV12-4	NA	TRBJ1-2	many	CASSFWRKYGYTF	TGTGCCAGCAGTTTCTGGCGCAAATATGGCTACACCTTC
TRBV2	NA	TRBJ2-2	NA	CASSPGRAVTGELFF	TGTGCCAGCAGCCCGGGACGGGCAGTCACCGGGGAGCTGTTTTTT
TRBV9	TRBD1	TRBJ2-7	many	CASSERATGREQYF	TGTGCCAGCAGCGAGAGAGCGACAGGGCGGGAGCAGTACTTC
TRBV20-1	NA	TRBJ1-1	many	CSASGVSLDTEAFF	TGCAGTGCTAGTGGTGTCAGTTTGGACACTGAAGCTTTCTTT
TRBV29-1	NA	TRBJ1-1	many	CSVERLSEAFF	TGCAGCGTTGAGAGGTTATCTGAAGCTTTCTTT
TRBV7-9	NA	TRBJ1-1	few	CASSRATWSEAFF	TGTGCCAGCAGCCGCGCAACTTGGTCTGAAGCTTTCTTT
TRBV9	NA	TRBJ1-4	many	CASSVSGAGNEKLFF	TGTGCCAGCAGCGTATCTGGGGCCGGTAATGAAAAACTGTTTTTT
TRBV29-1	NA	TRBJ1-5	few	CSVNRISGQPQHF	TGCAGCGTCAACCGAATTTCTGGTCAGCCCCAGCATTTT
TRBV6-5	NA	TRBJ2-5	many	CASSSPGTLGTQYF	TGTGCCAGCAGTTCCCCGGGGACCTTGGGGACCCAGTACTTC